There are a few counts of the clone carrying this T cell receptor (beta chain). This specimen comes from a study of human T cells and chemical hapten exposure. Time point meaning: patch test 3, about 24 weeks after DPC sensitization. The treatment here: therapeutic diphenylcyclopropenone sensitization with weekly scalp DPC. TCRdb called the RACE reads again in MiXCR, with one record for every CDR3 protein. This table has about 160,000 distinct CDR3 sequences, around a quarter appearing once. Trimming cost V 2 bases and J 6 bases; bases outside gene matches: 8. This CDR3 comprises 16 residues. Germline V gives CDR1 SNHLY, CDR2 FYNNEI.

The source was whole blood, collected in connection with sensitization to the hapten diphenylcyclopropenone (DPC). This sequence joins TRBV2 and TRBJ2-1; 9 nucleotides line up with TRBD2. The receptor comes from a woman between 18 and 30 years old with alopecia areata. Some clones in this sample may be carry-over from other donors' samples. The CDR3 is CASSEPGTSSLNEQFF. As DNA, the CDR3 is TGTGCCAGCAGTGAACCCGGGACTAGCTCCCTCAATGAGCAGTTCTTC.